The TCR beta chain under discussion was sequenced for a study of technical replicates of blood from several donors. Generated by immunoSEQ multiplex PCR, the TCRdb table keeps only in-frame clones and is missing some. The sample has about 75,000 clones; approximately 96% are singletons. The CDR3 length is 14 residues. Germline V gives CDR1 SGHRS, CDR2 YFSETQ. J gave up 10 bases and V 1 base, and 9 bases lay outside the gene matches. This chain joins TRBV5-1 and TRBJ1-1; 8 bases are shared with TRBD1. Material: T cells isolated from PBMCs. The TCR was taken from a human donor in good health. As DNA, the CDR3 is TGCGCCAGCAGCTTGACTACAGGGGGAAACACAGCTTTCTTT. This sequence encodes CASSLTTGGNTAFF. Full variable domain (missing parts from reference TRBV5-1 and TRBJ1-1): KAGVTQTPRYLIKTRGQQVTLSCSPISGHRSVSWYQQTPGQGLQFLFEYFSETQRNKGNFPGRFSGRQFSNSRSEMNVSTLELGDSALYLCASSLTTGGNTAFFGQGTRLTVV.